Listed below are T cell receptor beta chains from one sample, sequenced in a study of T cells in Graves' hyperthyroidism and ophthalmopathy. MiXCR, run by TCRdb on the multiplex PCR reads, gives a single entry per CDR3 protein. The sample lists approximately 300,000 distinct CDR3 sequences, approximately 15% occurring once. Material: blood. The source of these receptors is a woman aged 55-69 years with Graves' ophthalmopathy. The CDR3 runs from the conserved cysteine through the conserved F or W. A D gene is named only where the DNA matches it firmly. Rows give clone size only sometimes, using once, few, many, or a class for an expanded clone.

DNA: TGTGCCAGCAGTTTAGAAGGGGACAGGGCCTACGAGCAGTACTTC
CDR3: CASSLEGDRAYEQYF
J: TRBJ2-7
D: TRBD1
length: 15
size: many
V: TRBV12-3/TRBV12-4

DNA: TGTGCCAGCAGCCCGGGACTAGCGGGAGTAGGGGAGCTGTTTTTT
CDR3: CASSPGLAGVGELFF
J: TRBJ2-2
D: TRBD2
length: 15
size: many
V: TRBV7-2

DNA: TGTGCCAGCAGTTTATTGGGAGGGGCCTACAATGAGCAGTTCTTC
CDR3: CASSLLGGAYNEQFF
J: TRBJ2-1
D: TRBD2
length: 15
size: many
V: TRBV12-3/TRBV12-4

DNA: TGTGGAACTGGGGAATCGGCCAAAAACATTCAGTACTTC
CDR3: CGTGESAKNIQYF
J: TRBJ2-4
D: .
length: 13
size: many
V: TRBV28

DNA: TGTGCCAGCAGCGCAACAGGGGGCGACACCGGGGAGCTGTTTTTT
CDR3: CASSATGGDTGELFF
J: TRBJ2-2
D: TRBD1
length: 15
size: many
V: TRBV7-2

DNA: TGTGCCAGCAGTTTAGTAACGGGACAGGGGTTCCGGGAGCTGTTTTTT
CDR3: CASSLVTGQGFRELFF
J: TRBJ2-2
D: TRBD1
length: 16
size: many
V: TRBV28

DNA: TGTGCCAGCAGCTCTACCGGCTCCTGCGAGCAGTACTTC
CDR3: CASSSTGSCEQYF
J: TRBJ2-7
D: .
length: 13
size: few
V: TRBV11-2

DNA: TGTGCCAGCAGTTACCGGACAGGGGGCACCTACGAGCAGTACTTC
CDR3: CASSYRTGGTYEQYF
J: TRBJ2-7
D: TRBD1
length: 15
size: .
V: TRBV6-2/TRBV6-3

DNA: TGTGCCAGCAGCTTAGAGACAGGGCTTGGCTACACCTTC
CDR3: CASSLETGLGYTF
J: TRBJ1-2
D: TRBD1
length: 13
size: .
V: TRBV7-8

DNA: TGCAGTGCTCCCAAGGCGGGGACACCTAACTATGGCTACACCTTC
CDR3: CSAPKAGTPNYGYTF
J: TRBJ1-2
D: .
length: 15
size: many
V: TRBV20-1

DNA: TGTGCCAGCAGCTCCTACAGGGGCAAGAACAATGAGCAGTTCTTC
CDR3: CASSSYRGKNNEQFF
J: TRBJ2-1
D: TRBD1
length: 15
size: many
V: TRBV6-2/TRBV6-3

DNA: TGTGCCAGCTCACCACAGAACAGGGAGTTACTCTACGAGCAGTACTTC
CDR3: CASSPQNRELLYEQYF
J: TRBJ2-7
D: .
length: 16
size: .
V: TRBV18

DNA: TGCAGTGCTAGCTTCGGCGGGGGGGGCGGGGAGACCCAGTACTTC
CDR3: CSASFGGGGGETQYF
J: TRBJ2-5
D: TRBD2
length: 15
size: many
V: TRBV20-1

DNA: TGTGCCAGCAGCGTTTCCGGGACGGTGGCTGAAGCTTTCTTT
CDR3: CASSVSGTVAEAFF
J: TRBJ1-1
D: .
length: 14
size: many
V: TRBV7-2

DNA: TGTGCCAGCAGTATTACAGGGACACTCTTCCAAGAGACCCAGTACTTC
CDR3: CASSITGTLFQETQYF
J: TRBJ2-5
D: .
length: 16
size: many
V: TRBV12-3/TRBV12-4

DNA: TGTGCCAGCAGCTCGCGGGAACCCGCGACAGGGGACACCGGGGAGCTGTTTTTT
CDR3: CASSSREPATGDTGELFF
J: TRBJ2-2
D: TRBD1
length: 18
size: few
V: TRBV11-3

DNA: TGTGCCAGCAGCGTTTTCTATGATTCACCCCTCCACTTT
CDR3: CASSVFYDSPLHF
J: TRBJ1-6
D: .
length: 13
size: many
V: TRBV9